The 22 T cell receptor beta chains below were found in one sample sequenced in a study of shared clonotypes between healthy human individuals. The protocol was immunoSEQ multiplex PCR, while the TCRdb copy is restricted to in-frame clones and leaves out a portion. The sample has roughly 520,000 clones, roughly 95% seen once. Sequencing input: naive CD4+ T cells sorted from blood. This sample's subset: CD45RA+ positively selected. These receptors all stem from a woman in her 30s in good health.

The chain couples TRBV28 to TRBJ1-5, with TRBD1 matching 7 bases. This CDR3 has 16 amino acids. The trim removed 6 bases at V and 0 bases at J, leaving 8 bases unmatched. Per the germline V gene, CDR1 is MDHEN and CDR2 is SYDVKM. CDR3 loop: CASSLISGGSNQPQHF. CDR3 nucleotides: TGTGCCAGCAGCTTAATCTCAGGGGGTAGCAATCAGCCCCAGCATTTT. The whole variable domain, filled in from reference TRBV28 and TRBJ1-5, reads DVKVTQSSRYLVKRTGEKVFLECVQDMDHENMFWYRQDPGLGLRLIYFSYDVKMKEKGDIPEGYSVSREKKERFSLILESASTNQTSMYLCASSLISGGSNQPQHFGDGTRLSIL.

The chain employs TRBV5-4 and TRBJ2-3, with D perhaps matching TRBD2 (6 bases). CDR3 length: 12 amino acids. V gave up 4 bases and J gave up 5 bases, with 8 bases separating them. Looked up from germline, CDR1 is SGHNT and CDR2 is YYREEE (reference sequence). The DNA of the CDR3 is TGTGCCAGCAGCCGGAGGGGAGATACGCAGTATTTT. As protein: CASSRRGDTQYF.

The chain has TRBV10-3 and TRBJ1-5; unclear D gene. V lost 4 bases to trimming and J lost 5 bases, with 12 bases between them. The germline V gene has CDR1 ENHRY and CDR2 SYGVKD. The CDR3 length is 14 residues. CDR3 region: CAISAEGVHQPQHF. The CDR3 DNA reads as TGTGCCATCAGTGCGGAAGGCGTACATCAGCCCCAGCATTTT.

The chain recombines TRBV18 with TRBJ2-5, with TRBD1 as a possible D gene (5 bases). V lost 2 bases and J lost 3, with 7 bases in between. The CDR3 length is 13 residues. The germline V gene encodes CDR1 KGHSH and CDR2 LQKENI. The CDR3 loop reads CASSPFREETQYF. The CDR3 DNA reads as TGTGCCAGCTCACCATTCAGGGAAGAGACCCAGTACTTC.

This chain joins TRBV5-6 and TRBJ2-7; 12 nucleotides agree with TRBD1. This CDR3 is built from 15 residues. J was trimmed by 11 bases and V by 5 bases; bases with no gene match: 14. Germline loops: CDR1 SGHDT, CDR2 YYEEEE. DNA of the CDR3: TGTGCCAGCAGTCCTACCCGGGACAGGGGGCCCAGGGAGTACTTC. Translated: CASSPTRDRGPREYF. Supplemented by reference TRBV5-6 and TRBJ2-7, the full variable domain reads DAGVTQSPTHLIKTRGQQVTLRCSPKSGHDTVSWYQQALGQGPQFIFQYYEEEERQRGNFPDRFSGHQFPNYSSELNVNALLLGDSALYLCASSPTRDRGPREYFGPGTRLTVT.

This clone was counted once. The rearrangement uses TRBV27 and TRBJ2-7, with D unclear. The CDR3 sequence is 12 residues long. With 7 bases removed from V and 0 bases from J, the gap between germline ends came to 7 bases. The germline CDR1 and CDR2 sequences are MNHEY and SMNVEV (reference sequence). CDR3 sequence: CASKGNSYEQYF. DNA of the CDR3: TGTGCCAGCAAGGGCAACTCCTACGAGCAGTACTTC.

This clone occurred once. The rearrangement joins TRBV27 to TRBJ2-5; 14 bases are shared with TRBD2. The CDR3 has 18 residues. The germline CDR1 and CDR2 sequences are MNHEY and SMNVEV (reference sequence). J was trimmed by 1 base and V by 4 bases; bases with no gene match: 8. In DNA, the CDR3 is TGTGCCAGCAGTTCCCGACTAGCGGGAGGGCCGATCCAAGAGACCCAGTACTTC. Encoded protein: CASSSRLAGGPIQETQYF.

V is TRBV2 and J is TRBJ1-5, with D possibly being TRBD1 (5 bases). Germline assignment: CDR1 SNHLY and CDR2 FYNNEI. The CDR3 is 13 amino acids. V was pared by 3 bases and J by 6 bases, with 9 bases between. The DNA of the CDR3 is TGTGCCAGCAGTGACAGGGTGGCTCAGCCCCAGCATTTT. Protein product: CASSDRVAQPQHF.

This rearrangement joins TRBV15 to TRBJ2-7; D remains unclear. Germline V gene lookup returns CDR1 LNHNV and CDR2 YYDKDF (reference sequence). The CDR3 has 14 amino acids. V was clipped by 1 base and J by 5 bases, with 12 bases between them. In DNA, the CDR3 is TGTGCCACCAGCAGAGTAGCCCTACCTCACGAGCAGTACTTC. Residues: CATSRVALPHEQYF.

The V call is TRBV5-4, the J call TRBJ1-3, with 8 bases aligning to TRBD1. Germline CDR1 and CDR2: SGHNT and YYREEE (reference sequence). The CDR3 consists of 13 residues. The V and J ends lost 1 base and 8 bases, in that order; junction bases with no gene match: 2. The CDR3 DNA follows: TGTGCCAGCAGCTTGAACAGGGGGGACACCATATATTTT. Translating gives CASSLNRGDTIYF.

The CDR3 loop is CASSWYIPPAGNQPQHF. The CDR3 nucleotides are TGTGCCAGCAGCTGGTATATACCCCCGGCTGGCAATCAGCCCCAGCATTTT. The rearrangement links TRBV7-7 to TRBJ1-5; D unresolved. In germline, CDR1 is SSHAT, CDR2 FNYEAQ (reference sequence). This CDR3 has 17 amino acids. Trimming shortened V by 4 bases and J by 2 bases, and 18 bases separated the two germline ends.

The gene calls are TRBV25-1 and TRBJ1-5; D not resolved. Germline V gene lookup returns CDR1 MGHDK and CDR2 SYGVNS. V was pared by 3 bases and J by 4 bases, with 16 bases between. The CDR3 is made up of 16 amino acids. CDR3 region: CASSDMRRVGNQPQHF. The CDR3 DNA reads as TGTGCCAGCAGTGATATGAGAAGGGTTGGTAATCAGCCCCAGCATTTT.

This sequence joins TRBV9 and TRBJ2-1; the match to TRBD2 covers 7 bases. Germline CDR1 is SGDLS and CDR2 is YYNGEE. The V gene end was trimmed by 3 bases and the J gene end by 7 bases; junction bases not matched to a gene: 10. The CDR3 contains 15 residues. The CDR3 loop reads CASSAGLVGGNEQFF. The CDR3 DNA reads TGTGCCAGCAGCGCTGGACTAGTGGGGGGGAATGAGCAGTTCTTC.

The CDR3 protein is CASSFLAGGPNEQFF. CDR3 nucleotide sequence: TGTGCCAGCAGTTTCCTAGCGGGAGGGCCTAATGAGCAGTTCTTC. This chain uses TRBV28 with TRBJ2-1; TRBD2 matches at 12 bases. This CDR3 contains 15 residues. From germline, CDR1 is MDHEN and CDR2 SYDVKM. V lost 3 bases and J lost 7; bases outside the gene matches: 4.

The chain couples TRBV20-1 to TRBJ2-7, with D unclear. Trimming took off 6 bases at V and 7 bases at J, with 13 bases between the two ends. The germline CDR1 and CDR2 sequences are DFQATT and SNEGSKA (reference sequence). This CDR3 has 11 amino acids. CDR3 DNA sequence: TGCAGTGCCCCCGGCAGGTTAGAGCAGTACTTC. Encoded protein: CSAPGRLEQYF.

This clone was observed once. This rearrangement joins TRBV9 to TRBJ1-2, with D unresolved. Trimming took 4 bases from V and 4 from J, leaving 14 bases between them. Germline loops: CDR1 SGDLS, CDR2 YYNGEE. The CDR3 is 14 residues long. The CDR3 sequence: CASSPSTVPYGYTF. For the CDR3, the DNA is TGTGCCAGCAGCCCGTCTACGGTTCCCTATGGCTACACCTTC. The full variable domain, rest sourced from reference TRBV9 and TRBJ1-2, is DSGVTQTPKHLITATGQRVTLRCSPRSGDLSVYWYQQSLDQGLQFLIQYYNGEERAKGNILERFSAQQFPDLHSELNLSSLELGDSALYFCASSPSTVPYGYTFGSGTRLTVV.

The CDR3 spells CASSPRLGELSTDTQYF. CDR3 coding DNA: TGTGCCAGCAGCCCGAGACTAGGTGAACTGAGCACAGATACGCAGTATTTT. The rearrangement links TRBV4-2 to TRBJ2-3, with D perhaps TRBD2 (6 bases). CDR1 and CDR2 (germline): LGHNA, YNFKEQ. The CDR3 has 17 residues. The V end lost 4 bases, the J end lost 0 bases, and 17 bases lay between the germline ends.

The chain couples TRBV11-3 to TRBJ2-3; the match to TRBD2 covers 8 bases. CDR1 is SGHNT and CDR2 is YENEEA in the germline V gene. Trimming cost V 1 base and J 0 bases; bases outside gene matches: 3. This CDR3 comprises 16 residues. In DNA, the CDR3 is TGTGCCAGCAGCTTAGGGCTAGCGGGCAGCACAGATACGCAGTATTTT. Translated: CASSLGLAGSTDTQYF.

The chain links TRBV5-1 to TRBJ1-4; D is possibly TRBD1 (5 bases). Germline CDR1 SGHRS, CDR2 YFSETQ. The length of the CDR3 is 16 residues. The V and J ends lost 2 bases and 0 bases respectively, with 11 bases between them. CDR3 sequence reads: CASSLGDLATNEKLFF. DNA for the CDR3: TGCGCCAGCAGCTTAGGGGACCTTGCAACTAATGAAAAACTGTTTTTT.

A note on this clone: The identical CDR3 is also encoded by other nucleotide sequences in the sample. The J gene is TRBJ2-7, the V gene TRBV7-9; TRBD1 is a possible D gene (5 bases). Germline V gene sequence: CDR1 SEHNR, CDR2 FQNEAQ (reference sequence). The CDR3 spans 15 residues. V was clipped by 1 base and J by 2 bases, with 12 bases between them. The DNA for the CDR3 is TGTGCCAGCAGCTTAGATAGTGGCAGGGCCTACGAGCAGTACTTC. Its protein product is CASSLDSGRAYEQYF.

The chain joins TRBV7-9 to TRBJ1-4; D gene unclear. CDR1 SEHNR and CDR2 FQNEAQ come from the germline V gene (reference sequence). Trimming took off 1 base at V and 0 bases at J, with 15 bases between the two ends. CDR3 length: 18 residues. The CDR3 here is CASSLGVLGPSTNEKLFF. CDR3 sequence (DNA): TGTGCCAGCAGCTTAGGGGTTCTCGGTCCTTCAACTAATGAAAAACTGTTTTTT.

V gene TRBV28 combines with J gene TRBJ1-1; TRBD1 matches at 7 bases. Germline CDR1 reads MDHEN; CDR2 reads SYDVKM. The CDR3 totals 15 residues. V was clipped by 5 bases and J by 0 bases; unmatched bases: 6. The chain's CDR3 is CASSPTGALNTEAFF. The CDR3, as DNA: TGTGCCAGCAGTCCTACAGGGGCCCTGAACACTGAAGCTTTCTTT. Combining the CDR3 with reference TRBV28 and TRBJ1-1 gives the whole variable domain DVKVTQSSRYLVKRTGEKVFLECVQDMDHENMFWYRQDPGLGLRLIYFSYDVKMKEKGDIPEGYSVSREKKERFSLILESASTNQTSMYLCASSPTGALNTEAFFGQGTRLTVV.